Listed below are T cell receptor beta chains from one sample, sequenced in a study of T cells after yellow fever vaccination. In TCRdb, the 5' RACE reads were re-called with MiXCR into one record per CDR3 protein. The table lists 450,000 to 550,000 distinct CDR3 sequences, around a fifth of them singletons. The sample here was PBMCs, taken approximately 22 days after the first yellow fever vaccination. The receptors shown here come from a young man who received the YFV17D yellow fever vaccine. CDR3s include the opening cysteine and the closing phenylalanine or tryptophan. The order of the fields is D gene, J gene, V gene, clone size, CDR3 DNA, CDR3 protein. The D gene is left open where the match is weak. Clone sizes are given selectively: once, few, many, or a class where the clone is expanded.

>TRBD2|TRBJ2-5|TRBV7-6|NA
TGTGCCAGCACTAGCGGGGGGGCTTGGGAGACCCAGTACTTC
CASTSGGAWETQYF
>NA|TRBJ1-5|TRBV28|NA
TGTGCCAGCAGTTTAAGGGGCCGACAGCCCCAGCATTTT
CASSLRGRQPQHF
>TRBD2|TRBJ2-7|TRBV5-1|many
TGCGCCAGCAGCGCTTTAGCGGGGGCCATGTACGAGCAGTACTTC
CASSALAGAMYEQYF
>TRBD1|TRBJ1-1|TRBV5-6|few
TGTGCCAGCAGCTTCGGGACAGGAAACACTGAAGCTTTCTTT
CASSFGTGNTEAFF
>NA|TRBJ2-5|TRBV20-1|NA
TGCAGTGCCCCCCGACTAGGGCGGGGTTATTACCAAGAGACCCAGTACTTC
CSAPRLGRGYYQETQYF
>TRBD1|TRBJ1-5|TRBV4-1|NA
TGCGCCAGCAGCCAAGATTGGCAGCGAGGACAGGGCGGACAGCCCCAGCATTTT
CASSQDWQRGQGGQPQHF
>TRBD1|TRBJ1-5|TRBV7-2|few
TGTGCCAGCACTCAAGGGGACAGGGGTAGCAATCAGCCCCAGCATTTT
CASTQGDRGSNQPQHF
>NA|TRBJ2-6|TRBV7-8|NA
TGTGCCAGCAGCGGGCGGACGGCTCTCTCTGGGGCCAACGTCCTGACTTTC
CASSGRTALSGANVLTF
>NA|TRBJ1-3|TRBV20-1|once
TGCAGTGCTAGGGGGTTCAGCTCTGGAAACACCATATATTTT
CSARGFSSGNTIYF
>TRBD2|TRBJ2-3|TRBV5-1|NA
TGCGCCAGCAGCGAAGAGCGGGGGACCGCTACGTATTTT
CASSEERGTATYF
>TRBD1|TRBJ2-3|TRBV20-1|few
TGCAGTGCTGGCCCCGAACAGGGGTGGGTTCAGAATACGCAGTATTTT
CSAGPEQGWVQNTQYF
>TRBD1|TRBJ1-6|TRBV10-3|NA
TGTGCCATCAGTGTTGGGACAGGGCTTAGCGGAGTGATAGATTCACCCCTCCACTTT
CAISVGTGLSGVIDSPLHF
>NA|TRBJ1-3|TRBV6-2/TRBV6-3|few
TGTGCCAGCAGTTACGAGGGACTCTCTGGAAACACCATATATTTT
CASSYEGLSGNTIYF
>NA|TRBJ2-5|TRBV29-1|few
TGCAGCGTTGGAGAACAGGGAGGAGAGACCCAGTACTTC
CSVGEQGGETQYF
>TRBD1|TRBJ1-1|TRBV28|NA
TGTGCCAGCAGTGCCGGACAGGCTACCACTGAAGCTTTCTTT
CASSAGQATTEAFF
>TRBD2|TRBJ2-3|TRBV6-1|few
TGTGCCAGCGCCCGGACTAGCGGGGACACAGATACGCAGTATTTT
CASARTSGDTDTQYF
>NA|TRBJ2-7|TRBV7-6|NA
TGTGCCAGCAGCTTAACAGAATCCGAGCAGTACTTC
CASSLTESEQYF
>NA|TRBJ1-6|TRBV10-3|few
TGTGCCATCAGTGAGTCGGGGGGGAGGTCACCCCTCCACTTT
CAISESGGRSPLHF
>TRBD2|TRBJ2-4|TRBV12-3/TRBV12-4|NA
TGTGCCAGCAGCCCGCGGGGGTGGGGGGTCATTCAGTACTTC
CASSPRGWGVIQYF
>NA|TRBJ1-4|TRBV28|NA
TGTGCCAGCAGTTCCTCCGCGACCCCGAGGGATAATGAAAAACTGTTTTTT
CASSSSATPRDNEKLFF
>NA|TRBJ2-6|TRBV11-2|NA
TGTGCCAGCAGCTTAGTAATGCCTGGCTCTGGGGCCAACGTCCTGACTTTC
CASSLVMPGSGANVLTF
>TRBD2|TRBJ2-3|TRBV9|few
TGTGCCAGCAGCCCGGGACTATCGTCAGATACGCAGTATTTT
CASSPGLSSDTQYF
>NA|TRBJ1-2|TRBV18|few
TGTGCCAGCGGAGGGCTCGTCGGGGATGGCTACACCTTC
CASGGLVGDGYTF
>NA|TRBJ2-3|TRBV4-3|few
TGCGCCAGCAGCCAACGGGTCGGAGATACGCAGTATTTT
CASSQRVGDTQYF
>NA|TRBJ2-7|TRBV27|few
TGTGCCAGCAGTCTGGGTCCGGGTCTGGGTATGTACTTC
CASSLGPGLGMYF
>NA|TRBJ1-1|TRBV30|NA
TGTGCCTGGAGCCAAGGGGGTGAAGCTTTCTTT
CAWSQGGEAFF
>TRBD1|TRBJ2-7|TRBV18|few
TGTGCCAGCTCACACGGGACAGACGAAAACTACGAGCAGTACTTC
CASSHGTDENYEQYF
>NA|TRBJ2-7|TRBV20-1|NA
TGCAGTGCTAGGGAACACGGGAACCTTTACGAGCAGTACTTC
CSAREHGNLYEQYF
>NA|TRBJ2-2|TRBV7-9|NA
TGTGCCAGCAGCTACAGGGTCGTCGGGGAGCTGTTTTTT
CASSYRVVGELFF
>NA|TRBJ2-3|TRBV5-6|few
TGTGCCAGCAGAGGAGGTCTAGCGATACTCCTTAGCACAGATACGCAGTATTTT
CASRGGLAILLSTDTQYF
>TRBD1|TRBJ1-5|TRBV20-1|NA
TGCAGTGCAACGACAGGGGGCCCCAATCAGCCCCAGCATTTT
CSATTGGPNQPQHF
>NA|TRBJ1-4|TRBV30|NA
TGTGCCTGGAGTGCTGGCTATGAAAAACTGTTTTTT
CAWSAGYEKLFF
>NA|TRBJ2-7|TRBV20-1|few
TGCAGTGCTAGAACGCCGCCCTACGAGCAGTACTTC
CSARTPPYEQYF
>NA|TRBJ2-1|TRBV5-1|NA
TGCGCCAGCAGCATCTTCCAGGGCAATGAGCAGTTCTTC
CASSIFQGNEQFF
>NA|TRBJ2-2|TRBV19|once
TGTGCCAGTAGTATAAGGGTTAACGAGCTGTTTTTT
CASSIRVNELFF
>TRBD2|TRBJ2-3|TRBV9|NA
TGTGCCAGCAGCCCCTTGGGGCGGGGGGGCCCAGATACGCAGTATTTT
CASSPLGRGGPDTQYF
>NA|TRBJ2-5|TRBV10-3|NA
TGTGCCATCAGTGACGAACCCCGCCAAGAGACCCAGTACTTC
CAISDEPRQETQYF
>NA|TRBJ1-6|TRBV5-5|few
TGTGCCAGCAGCTTGACCGAGGATTCACCCCTCCACTTT
CASSLTEDSPLHF
>TRBD2|TRBJ2-7|TRBV29-1|NA
TGCAGCGTCATAGCGGGGGGGCCCTACGAGCAGTACTTC
CSVIAGGPYEQYF
>NA|TRBJ2-5|TRBV20-1|many
TGCAGTGCTAGTCCCAGCGGACAAGAGACCCAGTACTTC
CSASPSGQETQYF
>NA|TRBJ2-5|TRBV2|once
TGTGCCAGCCGACCCGCAGAGACCCAGTACTTC
CASRPAETQYF
>NA|TRBJ2-2|TRBV29-1|few
TGCAGCTCCAGGGACGGCACCGGGGAGCTGTTTTTT
CSSRDGTGELFF
>NA|TRBJ1-4|TRBV5-5|few
TGTGCCAGCAGCTGGAACGGGATGAAAAAACTGTTTTTT
CASSWNGMKKLFF
>TRBD2|TRBJ2-3|TRBV7-2|NA
TGTGCCAGCAGCTTTTTGACTAGCGGGGGGCTGGATACGCAGTATTTT
CASSFLTSGGLDTQYF
>TRBD1|TRBJ1-6|TRBV29-1|NA
TGCAGCGTTTTAATAGGCACAGGGGGGGATTCACCCCTCCACTTT
CSVLIGTGGDSPLHF
>NA|TRBJ2-2|TRBV19|NA
TGTGCCAGTAATCGGGGTGACGGGGAGCTGTTTTTT
CASNRGDGELFF
>NA|TRBJ1-5|TRBV15|NA
TGTGCCACCAGCTACCGACGGGATAGCAATCAGCCCCAGCATTTT
CATSYRRDSNQPQHF
>TRBD2|TRBJ2-3|TRBV12-3/TRBV12-4|NA
TGTGCCAGCAGTATAGGGACTAGGGGTCCAGATACGCAGTATTTT
CASSIGTRGPDTQYF
>NA|TRBJ1-5|TRBV2|NA
TGTGCCAGCAGTGTCCAGGGGTCGGATCAGCCCCAGCATTTT
CASSVQGSDQPQHF
>NA|TRBJ2-1|TRBV12-3/TRBV12-4|NA
TGTGCCAGCAGTTTAGGTACTACCCTCTACAATGAGCAGTTCTTC
CASSLGTTLYNEQFF
>TRBD2|TRBJ2-1|TRBV6-2/TRBV6-3|NA
TGTGCCAGCAGTTACTCAACTAGCGGGGGGAAAAAGGATGAGCAGTTCTTC
CASSYSTSGGKKDEQFF
>TRBD2|TRBJ2-3|TRBV12-3/TRBV12-4|NA
TGTGCCAGCAGTTGGACTAGCGGGGGGGAGGATACGCAGTATTTT
CASSWTSGGEDTQYF
>NA|TRBJ2-5|TRBV9|many
TGTGCCAGCAGCACAGGAGAGACCCAGTACTTC
CASSTGETQYF